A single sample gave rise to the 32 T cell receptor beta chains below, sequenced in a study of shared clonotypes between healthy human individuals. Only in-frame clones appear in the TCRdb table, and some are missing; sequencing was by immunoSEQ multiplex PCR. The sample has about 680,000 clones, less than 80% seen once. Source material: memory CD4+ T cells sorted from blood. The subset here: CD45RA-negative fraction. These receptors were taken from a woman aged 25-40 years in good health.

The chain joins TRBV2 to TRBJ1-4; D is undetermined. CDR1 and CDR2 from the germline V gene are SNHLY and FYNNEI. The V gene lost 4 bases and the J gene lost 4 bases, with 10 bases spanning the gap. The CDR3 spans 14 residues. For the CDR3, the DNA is TGTGCCAGCAGTGTGGGAGCGGTTAATGAAAAACTGTTTTTT. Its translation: CASSVGAVNEKLFF.

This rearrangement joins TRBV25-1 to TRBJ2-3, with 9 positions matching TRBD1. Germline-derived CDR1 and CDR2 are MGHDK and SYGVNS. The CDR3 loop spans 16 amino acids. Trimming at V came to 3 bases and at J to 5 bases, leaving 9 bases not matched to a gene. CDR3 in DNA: TGTGCCAGCAGTGACCTGTATAGGACAGGGGAAGATACGCAGTATTTT. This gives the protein CASSDLYRTGEDTQYF.

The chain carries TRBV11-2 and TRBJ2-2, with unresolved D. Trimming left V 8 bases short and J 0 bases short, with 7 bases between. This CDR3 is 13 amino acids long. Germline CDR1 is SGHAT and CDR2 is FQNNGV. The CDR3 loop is CASSSANTGELFF. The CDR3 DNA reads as TGTGCCAGCTCATCAGCGAACACCGGGGAGCTGTTTTTT.

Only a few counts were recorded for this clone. CDR3 sequence (DNA): TGTGCCAGCAGCTTAGGGACAGCTAGCACAGATACGCAGTATTTT. Residues: CASSLGTASTDTQYF. The chain joins TRBV13 to TRBJ2-3; D might be TRBD1 (5 bases). Trimming removed 0 bases from V and 0 bases from J, with 7 bases in between. Germline V lookup: CDR1 PRHDT, CDR2 FYEKMQ (reference sequence). The CDR3 runs to 15 residues.

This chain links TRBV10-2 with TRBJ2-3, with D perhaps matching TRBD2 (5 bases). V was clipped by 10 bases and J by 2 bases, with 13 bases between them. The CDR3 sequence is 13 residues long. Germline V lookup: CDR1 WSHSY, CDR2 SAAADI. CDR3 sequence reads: CANAGGFTDTQYF. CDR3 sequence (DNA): TGCGCCAACGCGGGCGGGTTCACAGATACGCAGTATTTT.

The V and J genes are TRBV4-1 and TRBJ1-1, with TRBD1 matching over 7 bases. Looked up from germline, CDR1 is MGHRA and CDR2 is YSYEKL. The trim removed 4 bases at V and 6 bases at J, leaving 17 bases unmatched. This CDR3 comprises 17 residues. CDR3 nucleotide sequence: TGCGCCAGCAGCCGACAGGGAGGATTCCCTTTGGGCGCTGAAGCTTTCTTT. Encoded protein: CASSRQGGFPLGAEAFF.

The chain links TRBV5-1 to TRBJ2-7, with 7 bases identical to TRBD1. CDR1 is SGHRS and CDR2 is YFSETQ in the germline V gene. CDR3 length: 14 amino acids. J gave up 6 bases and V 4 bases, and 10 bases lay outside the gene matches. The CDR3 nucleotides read TGCGCCAGCAGCCAGAACCCGACAGGGTCCGAGCAGTACTTC. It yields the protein CASSQNPTGSEQYF.

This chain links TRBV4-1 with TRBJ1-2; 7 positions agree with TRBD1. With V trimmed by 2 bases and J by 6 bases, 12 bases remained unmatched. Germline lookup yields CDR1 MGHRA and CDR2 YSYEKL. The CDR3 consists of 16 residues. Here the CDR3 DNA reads TGCGCCAGCAGCCAATTGACAGGGATCGGTCTAAATGGCTACACCTTC. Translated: CASSQLTGIGLNGYTF.

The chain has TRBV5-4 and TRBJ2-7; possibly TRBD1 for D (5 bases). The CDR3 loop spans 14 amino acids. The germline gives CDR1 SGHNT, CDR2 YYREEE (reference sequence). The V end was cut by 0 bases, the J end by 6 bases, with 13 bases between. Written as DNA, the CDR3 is TGTGCCAGCAGCTTGGGGGGCGGTCGTGGCGAGCAGTACTTC. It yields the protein CASSLGGGRGEQYF.

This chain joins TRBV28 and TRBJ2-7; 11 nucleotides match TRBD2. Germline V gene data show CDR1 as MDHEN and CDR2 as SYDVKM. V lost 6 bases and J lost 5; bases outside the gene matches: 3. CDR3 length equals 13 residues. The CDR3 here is CASRLAGVNEQYF. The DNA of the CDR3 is TGTGCCAGCAGACTAGCGGGAGTTAACGAGCAGTACTTC.

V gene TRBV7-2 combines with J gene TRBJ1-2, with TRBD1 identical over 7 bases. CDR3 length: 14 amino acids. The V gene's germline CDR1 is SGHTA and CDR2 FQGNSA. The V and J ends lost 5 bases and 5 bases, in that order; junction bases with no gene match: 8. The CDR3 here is CASSPLTGQYGYTF. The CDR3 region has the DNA TGTGCCAGCAGCCCTTTGACAGGGCAATATGGCTACACCTTC.

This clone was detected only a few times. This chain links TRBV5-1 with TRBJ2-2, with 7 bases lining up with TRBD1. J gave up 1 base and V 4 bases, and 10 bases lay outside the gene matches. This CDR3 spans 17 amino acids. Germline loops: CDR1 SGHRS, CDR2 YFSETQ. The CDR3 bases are TGCGCCAGCAGCCGTGAAGGGGGCGGCCTGAACACCGGGGAGCTGTTTTTT. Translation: CASSREGGGLNTGELFF.

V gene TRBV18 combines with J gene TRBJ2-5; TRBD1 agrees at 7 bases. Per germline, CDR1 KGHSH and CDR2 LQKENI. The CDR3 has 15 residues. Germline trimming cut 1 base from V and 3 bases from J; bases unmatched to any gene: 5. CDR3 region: CASSPRQGREETQYF. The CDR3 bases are TGTGCCAGCTCACCACGACAGGGACGGGAAGAGACCCAGTACTTC.

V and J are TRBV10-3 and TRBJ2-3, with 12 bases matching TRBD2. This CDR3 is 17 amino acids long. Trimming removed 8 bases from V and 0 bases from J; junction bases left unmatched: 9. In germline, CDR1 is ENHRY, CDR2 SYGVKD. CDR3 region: CAIGGLAGRASTDTQYF. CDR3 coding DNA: TGTGCCATCGGTGGACTAGCGGGACGTGCTAGCACAGATACGCAGTATTTT.

CDR3 loop: CASSAFDRGNQPQHF. CDR3 coding DNA: TGTGCCAGCAGCGCCTTTGACAGGGGGAATCAGCCCCAGCATTTT. V and J are TRBV5-6 and TRBJ1-5; 9 bases line up with TRBD1. The germline gives CDR1 SGHDT, CDR2 YYEEEE. J lost 4 bases, V lost 4 bases, and 6 bases had no gene match. The CDR3 totals 15 residues.

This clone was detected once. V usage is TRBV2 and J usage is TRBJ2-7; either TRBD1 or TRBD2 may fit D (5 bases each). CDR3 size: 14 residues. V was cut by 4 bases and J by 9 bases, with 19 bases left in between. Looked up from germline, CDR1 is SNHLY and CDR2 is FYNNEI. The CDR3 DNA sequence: TGTGCCAGCAGTGTAACACGGGACGCCGGAGGGCAGTACTTC. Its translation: CASSVTRDAGGQYF.

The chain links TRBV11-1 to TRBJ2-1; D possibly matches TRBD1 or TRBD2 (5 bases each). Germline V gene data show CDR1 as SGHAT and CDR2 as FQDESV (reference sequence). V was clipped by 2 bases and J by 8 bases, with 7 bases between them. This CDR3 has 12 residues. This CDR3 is CASSLWGYEQFF. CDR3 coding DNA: TGTGCCAGCAGCTTATGGGGGTATGAGCAGTTCTTC.

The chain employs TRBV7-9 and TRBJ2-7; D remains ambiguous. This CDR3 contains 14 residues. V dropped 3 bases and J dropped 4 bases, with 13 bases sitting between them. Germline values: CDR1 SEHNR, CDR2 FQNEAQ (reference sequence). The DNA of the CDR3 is TGTGCCAGCAGCTTTAATAGAGATGCGTACGAGCAGTACTTC. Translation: CASSFNRDAYEQYF. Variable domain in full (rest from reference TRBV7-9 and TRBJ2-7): DTGVSQNPRHKITKRGQNVTFRCDPISEHNRLYWYRQTLGQGPEFLTYFQNEAQLEKSRLLSDRFSAERPKGSFSTLEIQRTEQGDSAMYLCASSFNRDAYEQYFGPGTRLTVT.

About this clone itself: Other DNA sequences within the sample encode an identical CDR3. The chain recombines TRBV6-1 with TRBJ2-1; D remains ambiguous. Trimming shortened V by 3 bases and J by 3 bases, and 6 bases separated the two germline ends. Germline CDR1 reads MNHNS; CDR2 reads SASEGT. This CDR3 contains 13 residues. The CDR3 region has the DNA TGTGCCAGCAGTGAGAGGCGCTACAATGAGCAGTTCTTC. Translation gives CASSERRYNEQFF.

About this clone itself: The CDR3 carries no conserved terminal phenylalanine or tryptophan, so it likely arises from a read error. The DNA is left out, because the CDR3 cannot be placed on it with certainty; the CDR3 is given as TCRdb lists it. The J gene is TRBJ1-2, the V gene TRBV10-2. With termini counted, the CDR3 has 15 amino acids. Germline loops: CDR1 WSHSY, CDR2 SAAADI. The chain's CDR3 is CASSELGTSRKTYGY.

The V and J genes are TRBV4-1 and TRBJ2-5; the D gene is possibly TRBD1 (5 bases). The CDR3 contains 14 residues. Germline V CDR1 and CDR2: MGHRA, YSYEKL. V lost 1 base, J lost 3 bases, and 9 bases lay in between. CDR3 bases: TGCGCCAGCAGCCAAGCAGGACAAGAAGAGACCCAGTACTTC. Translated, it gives CASSQAGQEETQYF.

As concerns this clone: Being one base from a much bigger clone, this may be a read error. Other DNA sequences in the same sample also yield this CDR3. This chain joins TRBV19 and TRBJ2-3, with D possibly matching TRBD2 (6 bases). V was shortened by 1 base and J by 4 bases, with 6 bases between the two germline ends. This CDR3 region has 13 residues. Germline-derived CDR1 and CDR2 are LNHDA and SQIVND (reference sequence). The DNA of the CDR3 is TGTGCCAGTAGTATAGGACTAGCAGATACGCAGTATTTT. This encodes CASSIGLADTQYF.

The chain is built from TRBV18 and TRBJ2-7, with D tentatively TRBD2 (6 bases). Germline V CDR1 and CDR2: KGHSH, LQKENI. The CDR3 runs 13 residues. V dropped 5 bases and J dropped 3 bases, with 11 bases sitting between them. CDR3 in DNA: TGTGCCAGCTCAAACGGACTAAACTACGAGCAGTACTTC. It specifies CASSNGLNYEQYF.

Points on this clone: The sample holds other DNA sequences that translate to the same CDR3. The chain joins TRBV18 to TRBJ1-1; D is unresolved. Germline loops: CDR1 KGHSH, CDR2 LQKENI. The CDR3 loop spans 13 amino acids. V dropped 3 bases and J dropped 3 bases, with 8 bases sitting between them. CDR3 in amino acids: CASSPNRDTEAFF. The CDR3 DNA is TGTGCCAGCTCACCCAATCGCGACACTGAAGCTTTCTTT.

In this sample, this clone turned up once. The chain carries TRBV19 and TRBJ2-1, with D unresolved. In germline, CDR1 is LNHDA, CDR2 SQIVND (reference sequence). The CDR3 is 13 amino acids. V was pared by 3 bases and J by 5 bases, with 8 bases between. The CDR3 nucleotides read TGTGCCAGTAGTATCCGGCTAAACAATGAGCAGTTCTTC. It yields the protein CASSIRLNNEQFF. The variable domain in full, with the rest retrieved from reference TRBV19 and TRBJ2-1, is DGGITQSPKYLFRKEGQNVTLSCEQNLNHDAMYWYRQDPGQGLRLIYYSQIVNDFQKGDIAEGYSVSREKKESFPLTVTSAQKNPTAFYLCASSIRLNNEQFFGPGTRLTVL.

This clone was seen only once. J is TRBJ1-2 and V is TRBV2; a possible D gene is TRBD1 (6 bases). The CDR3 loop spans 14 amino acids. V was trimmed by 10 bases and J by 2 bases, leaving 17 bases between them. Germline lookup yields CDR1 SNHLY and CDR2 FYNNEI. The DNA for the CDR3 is TGTGCCACCAGGTCAACAGGGAGAAACTATGGCTACACCTTC. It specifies CATRSTGRNYGYTF.

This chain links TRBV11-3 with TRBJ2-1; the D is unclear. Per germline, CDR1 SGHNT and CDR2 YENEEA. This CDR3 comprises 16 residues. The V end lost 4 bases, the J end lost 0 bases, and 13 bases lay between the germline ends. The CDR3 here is CASSSRDSSSYNEQFF. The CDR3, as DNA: TGTGCCAGCAGCTCCCGCGACTCCAGCTCCTACAATGAGCAGTTCTTC.

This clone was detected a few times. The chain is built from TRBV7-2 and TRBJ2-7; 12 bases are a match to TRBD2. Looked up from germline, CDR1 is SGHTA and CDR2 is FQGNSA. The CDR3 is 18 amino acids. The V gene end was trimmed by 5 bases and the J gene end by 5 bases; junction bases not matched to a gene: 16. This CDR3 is CASSPQTHRTSGVHEQYF. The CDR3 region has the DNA TGTGCCAGCAGCCCTCAGACCCATAGGACTAGCGGGGTCCACGAGCAGTACTTC. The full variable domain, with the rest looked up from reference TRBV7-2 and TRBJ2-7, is GAGVSQSPSNKVTEKGKDVELRCDPISGHTALYWYRQSLGQGLEFLIYFQGNSAPDKSGLPSDRFSAERTGGSVSTLTIQRTQQEDSAVYLCASSPQTHRTSGVHEQYFGPGTRLTVT.

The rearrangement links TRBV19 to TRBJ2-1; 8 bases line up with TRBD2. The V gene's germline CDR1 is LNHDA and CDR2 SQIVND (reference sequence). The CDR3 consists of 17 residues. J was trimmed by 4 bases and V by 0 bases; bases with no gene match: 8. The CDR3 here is CASSIDLGSGTYNEQFF. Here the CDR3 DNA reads TGTGCCAGTAGTATAGATCTCGGTAGCGGGACATACAATGAGCAGTTCTTC.

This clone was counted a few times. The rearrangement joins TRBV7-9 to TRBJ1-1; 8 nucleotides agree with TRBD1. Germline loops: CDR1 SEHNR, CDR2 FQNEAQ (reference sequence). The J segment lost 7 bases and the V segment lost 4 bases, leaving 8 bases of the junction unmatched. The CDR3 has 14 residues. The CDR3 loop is CASSSQGQGVEAFF. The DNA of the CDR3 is TGTGCCAGCAGCTCCCAAGGACAGGGTGTTGAAGCTTTCTTT. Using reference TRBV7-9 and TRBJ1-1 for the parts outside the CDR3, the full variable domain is DTGVSQNPRHKITKRGQNVTFRCDPISEHNRLYWYRQTLGQGPEFLTYFQNEAQLEKSRLLSDRFSAERPKGSFSTLEIQRTEQGDSAMYLCASSSQGQGVEAFFGQGTRLTVV.

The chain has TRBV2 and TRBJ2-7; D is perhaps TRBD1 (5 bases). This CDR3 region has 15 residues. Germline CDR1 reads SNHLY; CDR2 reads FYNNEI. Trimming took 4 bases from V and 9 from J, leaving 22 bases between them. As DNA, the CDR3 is TGTGCCAGCAGTGGGCTCATCACAGGTCTTGATAGGCAGTACTTC. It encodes CASSGLITGLDRQYF.

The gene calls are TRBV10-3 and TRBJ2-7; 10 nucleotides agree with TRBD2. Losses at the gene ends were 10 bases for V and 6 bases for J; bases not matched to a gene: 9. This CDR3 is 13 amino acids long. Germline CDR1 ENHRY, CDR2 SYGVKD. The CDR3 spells CASHGGLASEQYF. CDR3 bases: TGTGCCAGCCATGGGGGACTAGCGTCCGAGCAGTACTTC.